Sequencing of this TCR beta chain was carried out in a study of cytomegalovirus exposure and HLA in healthy donors. PCR primers comprised 60 Vbeta and 13 Jbeta primers. Profiled with immunoSEQ multiplex PCR; TCRdb holds only in-frame clones, not every one. Here the sample spans tens of thousands of clones, about 63% being singletons. Between the trimmed V and J ends, which lost 0 bases and 2 bases, there was a span of 10 bases. This CDR3 spans 15 amino acids. The V gene's germline CDR1 is SGHRS and CDR2 YFSETQ. The rearrangement links TRBV5-1 to TRBJ2-3; D might be TRBD1 (5 bases). Sequencing input: PBMCs. The receptor comes from a woman in her twenties or thirties in good health and CMV-seronegative. CDR3 coding DNA: TGCGCCAGCAGCTTGGAAGGGGCTGTCACAGATACGCAGTATTTT. It yields the protein CASSLEGAVTDTQYF.